These 16 T cell receptor beta chains originate from one sample sequenced in a study of T-cell reconstitution after alpha-beta-depleted transplantation in children. The TCRbeta library incorporated unique molecular identifiers. TCRdb reprocessed the PCR reads with MiXCR, giving one entry per CDR3 protein. The sample consists of about 870,000 distinct CDR3 sequences, 15% to 20% of them appearing once. Sequencing was performed on PBMCs, mostly from graft donor cells, taken 360 days after TCRalphabeta/CD19-depleted stem cell transplant. These receptors all come from a male patient aged 5 to 17 who had a stem cell transplant for acute lymphoblastic leukemia, so the T cells may come from the graft donor.

The rearrangement joins TRBV7-2 to TRBJ2-2; a weak D match, TRBD2 (6 bases). V was pared by 5 bases and J by 5 bases, with 12 bases between. CDR1 and CDR2 (germline): SGHTA, FQGNSA. This CDR3 region has 14 residues. This CDR3 is CASSGRIGTGELFF. The CDR3, as DNA: TGTGCCAGCAGCGGGAGGATCGGAACCGGGGAGCTGTTTTTT. Full variable domain (rest looked up from reference TRBV7-2 and TRBJ2-2): GAGVSQSPSNKVTEKGKDVELRCDPISGHTALYWYRQSLGQGLEFLIYFQGNSAPDKSGLPSDRFSAERTGGSVSTLTIQRTQQEDSAVYLCASSGRIGTGELFFGEGSRLTVL.

This clonotype turned up a few times. The chain carries TRBV5-1 and TRBJ2-7; 12 nucleotides match TRBD2. The V segment lost 4 bases and the J segment 5 bases; nucleotides outside the gene matches: 10. CDR3 size: 16 residues. Germline loops: CDR1 SGHRS, CDR2 YFSETQ. CDR3 in DNA: TGCGCCAGCAGCCATCGCCGACTAGCGGGAGTTCACGAGCAGTACTTC. The encoded protein is CASSHRRLAGVHEQYF.

The rearrangement uses TRBV12-3 or TRBV12-4 and TRBJ2-7; 7 bases match TRBD1. Trimming cost V 10 bases and J 3 bases; bases outside gene matches: 15. The CDR3 sequence is 15 residues long. In DNA form, the CDR3 reads TGTGCCATTTCCGAGGGGGCGGACAGTTTCTACGAGCAGTACTTC. Its translation: CAISEGADSFYEQYF.

This clonotype was observed at least ten times. DNA for the CDR3: TGCAGCGTCCTTGACGGGAACCAAGAGACCCAGTACTTC. Protein sequence: CSVLDGNQETQYF. The V call is TRBV29-1, the J call TRBJ2-5; possible D gene TRBD2, 5 bases. Germline V gene sequence: CDR1 SQVTM, CDR2 ANQGSEA. The CDR3 extends over 13 amino acids. V was cut by 6 bases and J by 0 bases, with 11 bases left in between.

The rearrangement links TRBV20-1 to TRBJ2-2, with 14 positions matching TRBD2. This CDR3 contains 17 residues. From germline, CDR1 is DFQATT and CDR2 SNEGSKA (reference sequence). The V gene end was trimmed by 4 bases and the J gene end by 7 bases; junction bases not matched to a gene: 11. CDR3: CSAKSRLAGGPVGELFF. The CDR3 coding sequence is TGCAGTGCTAAATCCCGACTAGCGGGAGGGCCCGTCGGGGAGCTGTTTTTT.

The V and J genes are TRBV12-3 or TRBV12-4 and TRBJ2-5; 7 positions match TRBD2. The CDR3 runs 16 residues. V gave up 6 bases and J gave up 4 bases; unmatched junction bases: 14. The CDR3 DNA is TGTGCCAGCAGCCCGATGGGAGGGGAAGCGGGAGAGACCCAGTACTTC. Its protein product is CASSPMGGEAGETQYF.

This clonotype occurred a few times. This chain connects TRBV11-1 to TRBJ1-6; D unresolved. Trimming removed 1 base from V and 1 base from J, with 14 bases in between. The CDR3 covers 18 residues. Germline V gives CDR1 SGHAT, CDR2 FQDESV (reference sequence). The CDR3 DNA reads TGTGCCAGCAGCTTAGAGGTCGGGAATCGGTCCTATAATTCACCCCTCCACTTT. Its protein is CASSLEVGNRSYNSPLHF.

This clonotype was counted at least ten times. This chain links TRBV5-1 with TRBJ2-1; 11 nucleotides line up with TRBD2. CDR3 size: 18 residues. The J segment lost 0 bases and the V segment lost 0 bases, leaving 5 bases of the junction unmatched. The germline V gene has CDR1 SGHRS and CDR2 YFSETQ. The CDR3 loop is CASSLVLAGGSSYNEQFF. DNA for the CDR3: TGCGCCAGCAGCTTGGTCCTAGCGGGAGGAAGCTCCTACAATGAGCAGTTCTTC. Filled out from reference TRBV5-1 and TRBJ2-1, the complete variable domain reads KAGVTQTPRYLIKTRGQQVTLSCSPISGHRSVSWYQQTPGQGLQFLFEYFSETQRNKGNFPGRFSGRQFSNSRSEMNVSTLELGDSALYLCASSLVLAGGSSYNEQFFGPGTRLTVL.

On this clonotype: A much larger clone differs from this one at a single base, so this may be a read error. The chain joins TRBV12-3 or TRBV12-4 to TRBJ2-1, with 13 bases matching TRBD2. The trim removed 6 bases at V and 7 bases at J, leaving 3 bases unmatched. The length of the CDR3 is 14 residues. CDR3 amino acids: CASRGLAGMNEQFF. The CDR3 DNA follows: TGTGCCAGCAGGGGACTAGCGGGAATGAATGAGCAGTTCTTC.

V usage is TRBV2 and J usage is TRBJ2-1; TRBD2 agrees at 9 bases. The J segment lost 9 bases and the V segment lost 11 bases, leaving 17 bases of the junction unmatched. There are 15 residues in the CDR3. The germline V gene has CDR1 SNHLY and CDR2 FYNNEI. The CDR3 is CAFPLGLAGWGEQFF. CDR3 bases: TGTGCCTTCCCATTAGGGCTAGCGGGATGGGGTGAGCAGTTCTTC.

The rearrangement links TRBV5-1 to TRBJ2-2; no reliable D call. The length of the CDR3 is 13 residues. Germline V gene sequence: CDR1 SGHRS, CDR2 YFSETQ. V shed 7 bases and J shed 1 base, with 8 bases lying between them. The CDR3 region is CASLTVNTGELFF. The DNA for the CDR3 is TGCGCCAGCTTGACGGTGAACACCGGGGAGCTGTTTTTT. The whole variable domain, remainder taken from reference TRBV5-1 and TRBJ2-2, is KAGVTQTPRYLIKTRGQQVTLSCSPISGHRSVSWYQQTPGQGLQFLFEYFSETQRNKGNFPGRFSGRQFSNSRSEMNVSTLELGDSALYLCASLTVNTGELFFGEGSRLTVL.

The chain has TRBV7-2 and TRBJ2-3; no definite D call. The V gene lost 4 bases and the J gene lost 5 bases, with 13 bases spanning the gap. CDR1 SGHTA and CDR2 FQGNSA come from the germline V gene. The CDR3 loop spans 14 amino acids. For the CDR3, the DNA is TGTGCCAGCAGCTCCCTGAGTAGGGAAGATACGCAGTATTTT. Its protein is CASSSLSREDTQYF.

The chain joins TRBV20-1 to TRBJ1-3, with D perhaps TRBD1 (6 bases). This CDR3 contains 14 residues. The germline V and J ends were trimmed by 3 bases and 1 base, with 10 bases remaining between them. CDR1 and CDR2 (germline): DFQATT, SNEGSKA (reference sequence). The CDR3: CSARQGSSGNTIYF. CDR3 nucleotides: TGCAGTGCTAGGCAGGGGAGTTCTGGAAACACCATATATTTT.

In this sample, this clonotype turned up a few times. The chain recombines TRBV5-5 with TRBJ1-1; 7 bases align to TRBD1. The CDR3 length is 13 residues. Germline assignment: CDR1 SGHKS and CDR2 YYEKEE (reference sequence). With V trimmed by 5 bases and J by 4 bases, 5 bases remained unmatched. This CDR3 reads CASSDRATTEAFF. The CDR3 nucleotides are TGTGCCAGCAGTGACAGGGCTACCACTGAAGCTTTCTTT.

This clonotype was recorded many times. This chain connects TRBV6-2 or TRBV6-3 to TRBJ2-1, with D possibly matching TRBD2 (5 bases). There are 14 residues in the CDR3. The V gene's germline CDR1 is MNHEY and CDR2 SVGEGT. V lost 6 bases to trimming and J lost 8 bases, with 17 bases between them. CDR3 residues: CASSPVIIAYEQFF. In DNA, the CDR3 is TGTGCCAGCAGCCCCGTAATCATAGCGTATGAGCAGTTCTTC.

In its sample, this clonotype was seen a few times. J is TRBJ2-5 and V is TRBV7-7; TRBD2 matches at 8 bases. Germline CDR1 is SSHAT and CDR2 is FNYEAQ (reference sequence). Trimming removed 1 base from V and 2 bases from J; junction bases left unmatched: 3. The CDR3 is made up of 15 amino acids. The CDR3 here is CASSLEAGAQETQYF. As DNA, the CDR3 is TGTGCCAGCAGCTTAGAAGCGGGGGCGCAAGAGACCCAGTACTTC.